Each of the 7 T cell receptor beta chains below was sequenced from the same sample in a study of cytomegalovirus exposure and HLA in healthy donors (dated by TCRdb to 2015 to 2018). Library preparation used the immunoSEQ multiplex PCR assay. A mixture of 60 forward primers for TCR Vbeta segments and 13 reverse primers for TCR Jbeta segments was used in the multiplex PCR. TCRdb re-hosts the immuneACCESS table, in-frame sequences only. Its copies lack some clones; in the studies checked, an unresolved V gene accounts for under half of them, and the cause for the rest is not known. For this sample there are 130,000 or so clones; roughly 84% appear just once. The ten largest clonotypes hold around 3% of the sample. Sequencing was performed on PBMCs. These receptors came from a woman younger than 30 in good health and CMV-seropositive.

This chain joins TRBV9 and TRBJ2-2; 7 nucleotides agree with TRBD2. This CDR3 has 15 amino acids. V shed 6 bases, J shed 4 bases, and the junction held 9 bases outside the gene matches. The germline V gene has CDR1 SGDLS and CDR2 YYNGEE. The CDR3 region has the DNA TGTGCCAGCACCTTGGGGGGGACCAGCACCGGGGAGCTGTTTTTT. Translating gives CASTLGGTSTGELFF.

The chain uses TRBV18 and TRBJ2-1; 7 positions match TRBD2. The trim removed 3 bases at V and 5 bases at J, leaving 13 bases unmatched. The CDR3 runs 17 residues. Germline CDR1 KGHSH, CDR2 LQKENI. This chain's CDR3 is CASSPNRRGVRNNEQFF. CDR3 nucleotides: TGTGCCAGCTCACCCAACCGCCGGGGGGTCAGGAACAATGAGCAGTTCTTC.

This chain connects TRBV10-3 to TRBJ1-1; D perhaps matches TRBD1 (5 bases). Trimming cost V 2 bases and J 1 base, with 8 bases left between them. Germline lookup yields CDR1 ENHRY and CDR2 SYGVKD. CDR3 length equals 14 residues. CDR3 residues: CAISEAGWNTEAFF. Here the CDR3 DNA reads TGTGCCATCAGTGAGGCAGGGTGGAACACTGAAGCTTTCTTT.

The chain carries TRBV11-2 and TRBJ1-1; tentatively, D is TRBD1 (6 bases). This CDR3 is 15 amino acids long. Between the trimmed V and J ends, which lost 5 bases and 6 bases, there was a span of 19 bases. Looked up from germline, CDR1 is SGHAT and CDR2 is FQNNGV. CDR3 DNA sequence: TGTGCCAGCAGCGACGAAAAAGCAGAGGGGGCTGAAGCTTTCTTT. This sequence encodes CASSDEKAEGAEAFF.

The chain employs TRBV27 and TRBJ1-2; D possibly corresponds to TRBD1 (6 bases). This CDR3 is built from 14 residues. The germline V and J ends were trimmed by 0 bases and 4 bases, with 9 bases remaining between them. Germline V lookup: CDR1 MNHEY, CDR2 SMNVEV (reference sequence). CDR3 DNA sequence: TGTGCCAGCAGTTTATCGACCAGGGGCTATGGCTACACCTTC. It yields the protein CASSLSTRGYGYTF.

V gene TRBV4-1 combines with J gene TRBJ1-2; the match to TRBD1 covers 9 bases. The length of the CDR3 is 17 residues. V was pared by 3 bases and J by 1 base, with 9 bases of the junction left unmatched. Germline V gives CDR1 MGHRA, CDR2 YSYEKL. The CDR3 sequence: CASSHFTPGQGNYGYTF. CDR3 bases: TGCGCCAGCAGCCATTTCACCCCGGGACAGGGTAACTATGGCTACACCTTC.

This clone was picked up a small number of times. This rearrangement joins TRBV5-5 to TRBJ1-4; D is possibly TRBD1 (5 bases). Per the germline V gene, CDR1 is SGHKS and CDR2 is YYEKEE (reference sequence). The ends were cut back, 4 bases at V and 0 bases at J, with 10 bases in the middle. This CDR3 has 15 residues. The CDR3 sequence is CASSLDSTTNEKLFF. CDR3 in DNA: TGTGCCAGCAGCCTAGACAGCACAACTAATGAAAAACTGTTTTTT.